The source of this T cell receptor beta chain is a study of blood T cell repertoires in COVID-19. Study information: Italy, Spain and the United States were the sources of the convalescent and acute COVID-19 samples. PBMCs, B-cell-depleted T cells, or T cells were the source of the cDNA or gDNA that made up the material.

The CDR3 has 16 residues. The germline gives CDR1 SGDLS, CDR2 YYNGEE. V shed 2 bases and J 7 bases; nucleotides not matched to a gene: 13. In the source study's methods: Reference gene primers were amplified, and this amplification served to estimate nucleated cell counts. TCRdb's copy holds only in-frame clones and misses some; the assay was immunoSEQ multiplex PCR. That table furnishes V, J and clone size, whereas the DNA furnished D and trimming. The profile shows about 150,000 clones, 75% to 80% of them singletons. There are a few counts of this clone. The sample consisted of peripheral blood. The receptor was derived from an elderly woman with acute or convalescent COVID-19. The chain employs TRBV9 and TRBJ1-1; 8 bases line up with TRBD1. The CDR3 sequence is CASSVTQGAQIGEAFF. The CDR3, as DNA: TGTGCCAGCAGCGTGACCCAGGGGGCGCAAATTGGTGAAGCTTTCTTT.